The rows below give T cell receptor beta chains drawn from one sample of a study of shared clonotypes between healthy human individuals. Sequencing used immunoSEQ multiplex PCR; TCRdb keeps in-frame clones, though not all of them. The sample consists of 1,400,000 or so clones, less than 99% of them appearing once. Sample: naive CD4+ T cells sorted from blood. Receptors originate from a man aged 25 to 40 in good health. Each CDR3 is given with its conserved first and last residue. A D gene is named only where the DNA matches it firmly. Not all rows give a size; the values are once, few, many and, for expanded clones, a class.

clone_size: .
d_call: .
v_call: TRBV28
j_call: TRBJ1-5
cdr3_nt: TGTGCCAGCAGTTTCGCCCGACAGGCGCGGGAGCCCCAGCATTTT
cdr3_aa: CASSFARQAREPQHF

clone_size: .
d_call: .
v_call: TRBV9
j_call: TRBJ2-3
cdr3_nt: TGTGCCAGCAGCGTAGCAGGGAGTTGGACAGATACGCAGTATTTT
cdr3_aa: CASSVAGSWTDTQYF

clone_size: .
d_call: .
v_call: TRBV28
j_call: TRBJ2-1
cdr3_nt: TGTGCCAGCGCGAATAGCGGATCCTACAATGAGCAGTTCTTC
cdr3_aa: CASANSGSYNEQFF

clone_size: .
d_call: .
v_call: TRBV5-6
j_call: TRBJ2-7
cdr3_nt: TGTGCCAGCAGGAAAACAAGGAGCTCCTACGAGCAGTACTTC
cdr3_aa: CASRKTRSSYEQYF

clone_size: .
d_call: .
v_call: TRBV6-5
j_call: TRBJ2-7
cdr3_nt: TGTGCCAGCAGCCACGACGGGAGTAAGTACGAGCAGTACTTC
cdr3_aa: CASSHDGSKYEQYF

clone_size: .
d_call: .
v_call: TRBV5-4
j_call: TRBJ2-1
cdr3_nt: TGTGCCAGCAGCTCTGGAAGGGGACCCACCAATGAGCAGTTCTTC
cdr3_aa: CASSSGRGPTNEQFF

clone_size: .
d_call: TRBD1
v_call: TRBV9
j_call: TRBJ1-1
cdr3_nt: TGTGCCAGCAGCCCCGGGACAGGGTTACGGGCCACTGAAGCTTTCTTT
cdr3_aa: CASSPGTGLRATEAFF

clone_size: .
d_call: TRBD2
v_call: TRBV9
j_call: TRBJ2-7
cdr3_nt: TGTGCCAGCAGCGATCTAGCGGGAGGCGGCGAGCAGTACTTC
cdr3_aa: CASSDLAGGGEQYF

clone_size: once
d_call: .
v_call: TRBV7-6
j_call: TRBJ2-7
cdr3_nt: TGTGCCAGCAGCTTAAGCGAACAGGTCTCCGAGCAGTACTTC
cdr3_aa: CASSLSEQVSEQYF

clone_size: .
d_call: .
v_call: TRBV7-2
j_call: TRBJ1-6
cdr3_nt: TGTGCCAGCAGCTTGAGTTCACCCCTCCACTTT
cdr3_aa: CASSLSSPLHF

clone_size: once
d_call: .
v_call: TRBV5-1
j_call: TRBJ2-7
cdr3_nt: TGCGCCAGCAGCTTGGCCGGTATATACGAGCAGTACTTC
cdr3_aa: CASSLAGIYEQYF

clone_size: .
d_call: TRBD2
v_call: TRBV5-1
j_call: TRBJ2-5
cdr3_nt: TGCGCCAGCAGCGGCGGGGGGCGGGAGACCCAGTACTTC
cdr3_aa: CASSGGGRETQYF

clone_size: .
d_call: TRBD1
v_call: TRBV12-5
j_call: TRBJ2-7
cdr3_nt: TGTGCTAGTGGTTTGGAGGGGGACAGCTCCTACGAGCAGTACTTC
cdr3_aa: CASGLEGDSSYEQYF

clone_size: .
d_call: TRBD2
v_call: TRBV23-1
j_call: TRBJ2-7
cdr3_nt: TGCGCCAGCAGGACTGGTAGCGGGAGTAACGAGCAGTACTTC
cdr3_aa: CASRTGSGSNEQYF

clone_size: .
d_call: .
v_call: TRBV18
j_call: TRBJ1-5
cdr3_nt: TGTGCCAGCTCACCACAACAGGCGGGCAATCAGCCCCAGCATTTT
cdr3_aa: CASSPQQAGNQPQHF

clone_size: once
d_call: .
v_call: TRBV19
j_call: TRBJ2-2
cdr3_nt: TGTGCCAGTAGTACGGACGTGAACACCGGGGAGCTGTTTTTT
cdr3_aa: CASSTDVNTGELFF

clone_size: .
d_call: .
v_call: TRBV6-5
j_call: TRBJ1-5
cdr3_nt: TGTGCCAGCAGAATCAGAGAATATAGCAATCAGCCCCAGCATTTT
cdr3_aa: CASRIREYSNQPQHF

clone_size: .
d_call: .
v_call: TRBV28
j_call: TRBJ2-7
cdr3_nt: TGTGCCAGCAGCGGCCCGCGGACGAGGTCCCTTAGCTCCTACGAGCAGTACTTC
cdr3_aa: CASSGPRTRSLSSYEQYF

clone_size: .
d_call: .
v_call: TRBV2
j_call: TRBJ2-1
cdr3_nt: TGTGCCAGCTATTTTACAGGTTACAATGAGCAGTTCTTC
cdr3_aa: CASYFTGYNEQFF

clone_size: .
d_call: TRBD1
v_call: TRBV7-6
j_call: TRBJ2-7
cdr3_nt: TGTGCCAGCAGCTTAGGGACGACAGGGTGGGGCGAGCAGTACTTC
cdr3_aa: CASSLGTTGWGEQYF

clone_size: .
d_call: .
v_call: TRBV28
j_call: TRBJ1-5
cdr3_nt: TGTGCCAGCAGTGCGCCATTTCAGCCCCAGCATTTT
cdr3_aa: CASSAPFQPQHF

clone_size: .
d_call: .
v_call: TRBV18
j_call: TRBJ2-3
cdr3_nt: TGTGCCAGCTCATATACTAGCACAGATACGCAGTATTTT
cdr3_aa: CASSYTSTDTQYF

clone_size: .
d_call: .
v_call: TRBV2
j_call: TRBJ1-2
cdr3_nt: TGTGCCAGCAGTGTTAACAGGGATGATTACTATGGCTACACCTTC
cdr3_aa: CASSVNRDDYYGYTF

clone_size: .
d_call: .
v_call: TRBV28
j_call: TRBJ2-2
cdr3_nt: TGTGCCAGCAGTGTTCACAGAACGAACACCGGGGAGCTGTTTTTT
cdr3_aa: CASSVHRTNTGELFF

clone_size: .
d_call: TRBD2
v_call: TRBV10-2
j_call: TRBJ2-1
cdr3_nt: TGCGCCAGCAGCAGACTAGCGGGGTTCAATGAGCAGTTCTTC
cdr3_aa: CASSRLAGFNEQFF